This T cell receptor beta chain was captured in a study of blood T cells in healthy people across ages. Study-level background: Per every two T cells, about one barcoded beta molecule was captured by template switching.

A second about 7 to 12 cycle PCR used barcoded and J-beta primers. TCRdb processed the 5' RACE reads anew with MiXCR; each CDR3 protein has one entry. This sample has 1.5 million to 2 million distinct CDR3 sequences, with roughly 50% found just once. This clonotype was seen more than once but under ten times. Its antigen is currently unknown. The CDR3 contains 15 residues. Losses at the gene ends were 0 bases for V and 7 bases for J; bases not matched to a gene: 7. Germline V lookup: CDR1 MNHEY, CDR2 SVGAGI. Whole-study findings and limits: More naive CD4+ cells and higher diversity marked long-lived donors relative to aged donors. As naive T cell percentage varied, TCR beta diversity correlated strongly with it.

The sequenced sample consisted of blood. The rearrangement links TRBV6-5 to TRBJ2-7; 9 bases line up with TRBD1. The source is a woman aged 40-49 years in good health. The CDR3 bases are TGTGCCAGCAGTTACTCGGACAGGGGATCGGAAGAGCAGTACTTC. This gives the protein CASSYSDRGSEEQYF.